This TCR beta chain derives from a study of OX40 agonist ivuxolimab in advanced cancers. Across the whole study: Among those enrolled, mean age was about 58 years (range about 23 to 79) and approximately 83% were male.

Germline loops: CDR1 LNHDA, CDR2 SQIVND (reference sequence). The CDR3 is made up of 12 amino acids. The V and J ends lost 2 bases and 0 bases respectively, with 1 base between them. Assay used: immunoSEQ multiplex PCR; TCRdb lists only in-frame clones, some missing. The table lists tens of thousands of clones, about 91% of them singletons, with more than 5.5% in the top ten. This receptor was obtained from an adult with an advanced solid tumor such as melanoma, head and neck, liver or kidney cancer. The sample in question was CD4+ or CD8+ T cells sorted from blood, obtained in a trial of the OX40 agonist ivuxolimab. The genes are TRBV19 and TRBJ2-5; D uncertain. CDR3 DNA sequence: TGTGCCAGTAGTATAAACCAAGAGACCCAGTACTTC. This codes for CASSINQETQYF.